This TCR beta chain was found in a study of monozygotic twins with cystic fibrosis. Study-wide findings and caveats: The repertoire was suggested to be naive-dominated, clonality median approximately 0.0098.

TCRdb's table, derived via immunoSEQ multiplex PCR, lists solely in-frame clones and lacks some. This table holds under 30,000 clones, 95% to 98% found once. The germline gives CDR1 SGDLS, CDR2 YYNGEE. This CDR3 has 15 amino acids. The ends lost 0 bases at V and 6 bases at J; junction bases unmatched: 6. The sample holds one count of this clone. Its target is unknown. The sequence came from a girl aged 2 to 9 with cystic fibrosis. Sequencing was performed on blood. The V gene is TRBV9, the J gene TRBJ2-1, with 7 bases fitting TRBD1. In DNA form, the CDR3 reads TGTGCCAGCAGCGTAGAACCGTCAGGGGGCAATGAGCAGTTCTTC. Translating it yields CASSVEPSGGNEQFF.